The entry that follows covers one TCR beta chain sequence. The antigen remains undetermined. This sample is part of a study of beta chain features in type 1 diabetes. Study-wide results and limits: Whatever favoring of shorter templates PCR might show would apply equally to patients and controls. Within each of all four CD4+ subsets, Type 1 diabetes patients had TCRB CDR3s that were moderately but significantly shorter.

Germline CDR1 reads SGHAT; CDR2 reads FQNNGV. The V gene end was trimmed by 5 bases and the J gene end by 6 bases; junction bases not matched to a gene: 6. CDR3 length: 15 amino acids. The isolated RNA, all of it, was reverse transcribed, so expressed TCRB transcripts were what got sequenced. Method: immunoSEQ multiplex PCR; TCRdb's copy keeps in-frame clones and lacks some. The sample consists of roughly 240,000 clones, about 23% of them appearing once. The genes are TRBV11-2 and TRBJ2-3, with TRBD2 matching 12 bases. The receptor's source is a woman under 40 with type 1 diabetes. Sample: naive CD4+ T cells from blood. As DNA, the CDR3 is TGTGCCAGCAGCGCGCTAGCGGGAGGGCCGGATACGCAGTATTTT. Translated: CASSALAGGPDTQYF.